Below, 18 T cell receptor beta chains from the same sample are listed, as sequenced in a study of tissue T cells after allogeneic stem cell transplantation (dated by TCRdb to between 2021 and 2024). Explained via the paper, the time point label denotes: mouse harvest day 7 after allogeneic transplant. Mouse grafts consisting of 10^7 T-cell-depleted bone marrow cells combined with 10^6 splenic CD5+ T cells were administered by tail vein injection. The method was the immunoSEQ multiplex PCR assay. TCRdb's version of the immuneACCESS table is confined to in-frame rearrangements and falls short of the full clone set. An unresolved V gene accounts for under half of the shortfall where checked; the remainder is of unknown origin. The sample table shows about 8,200 clones, and approximately 46% are seen once. Together, the top ten hold over 2% of the sample. The sequenced sample was skin. All receptors derive from a female BALB/c mouse given C57BL/6 T cells with graft-versus-host disease after an allogeneic hematopoietic cell transplant.

This clone is labeled as medium-sized. Gene names follow the mouse nomenclature. The CDR3 loop is CSSSPTVSNERLFF. Incomplete CDR3 DNA: TGCTCCAGCAGTCCGACAGTTTCCAACGAAAGATTATTT. This chain connects TRBV23 to TRBJ1-4; the table gives TRBD1 as D, unverified against the DNA. Sequencing ends 1 residue short of the CDR3 end; the germline J gene provides the rest. The CDR3 runs 14 residues. The V gene's germline CDR1 is KGHTA and CDR2 FQNQQP.

Relative to its sample, this clone is medium-sized. The genes and germline here are from mouse. The read terminates 1 residue before the CDR3 end, so the remaining end is supplied by the germline J gene. The chain uses TRBV15 and TRBJ2-7; TRBD2 matches at 9 bases. Germline CDR1 is SGHND and CDR2 is FRSKSL. V lost 6 bases, J lost 4 bases, and 4 bases stayed unmatched. CDR3 length equals 13 residues. CDR3 DNA, as far as it was read: TGTGCCAGCAGACAACTGGGGGGTTATGAACAGTAC. This sequence encodes CASRQLGGYEQY. The entire CDR3 reads CASRQLGGYEQYF.

Concerning this clone itself: Gene names are the mouse ones. The read halts 1 residue ahead of the CDR3 end, with the missing end drawn from the germline J gene. The genes are TRBV26 and TRBJ1-2; unclear D gene. CDR3 length: 12 residues. CDR1 and CDR2 from the germline V gene are KGHPV and FQNQEV (reference sequence). V was pared by 5 bases and J by 1 base, with 5 bases between. CDR3 DNA, as far as it was read: TGTGCCAGCAGTAGACAAAACTCCGACTACACC. It specifies CASSRQNSDYT. The CDR3 as a whole reads CASSRQNSDYTF.

As for this clone: The germline and genes are mouse ones. The read ends 1 residue shy of where the CDR3 ends; the end is completed using the germline J gene. This rearrangement joins TRBV3 to TRBJ2-7; TRBD1 is a possible D gene (5 bases). V shed 2 bases and J shed 6 bases, with 8 bases lying between them. CDR1 and CDR2 from the germline V gene are SNHLY and FYNGKV (reference sequence). The CDR3 totals 12 residues. The sequenced part of the CDR3 DNA is TGTGCCAGCAGCTTATCCAGGGCTGAACAGTAC. The encoded protein is CASSLSRAEQY. The full CDR3 protein reads CASSLSRAEQYF.

On this clone itself: Here the gene names and germline are mouse. CDR3 region: CASSSLGNQDTQYF. The DNA read from the CDR3 is TGTGCCAGCAGCTCACTGGGGAACCAAGACACCCAGTAC. The rearrangement joins TRBV3 to TRBJ2-5, with 7 nucleotides matching TRBD2. The missing CDR3 end, 1 residue past where the read stops, is filled in from the germline J gene. CDR1 is SNHLY and CDR2 is FYNGKV in the germline V gene (reference sequence). This CDR3 is 14 amino acids long. V dropped 4 bases and J dropped 0; count of bases not matched to a gene: 1.

Note on this clone: Gene names are the mouse ones. The sequenced fragment ends 1 residue before the CDR3 boundary, so the rest is inferred from the germline J gene. The gene calls are TRBV26 and TRBJ2-1; D is ambiguous. Deletions cut 2 bases from V and 3 bases from J, with 2 bases between. This CDR3 is 12 amino acids long. Germline lookup yields CDR1 KGHPV and CDR2 FQNQEV (reference sequence). This CDR3 reads CASSLVYAEQFF. Partial CDR3 DNA: TGTGCCAGCAGTCTGGTCTATGCTGAGCAGTTC.

As concerns this clone: Mouse gene names and germline throughout. The read gets to within 1 residue of the CDR3 end, and the germline J gene fills in the rest. The rearrangement joins TRBV4 to TRBJ1-2; tentative D call: TRBD1 (6 bases). Trimming left V 5 bases short and J 2 bases short, with 12 bases between. This CDR3 contains 14 residues. The V gene's germline CDR1 is LGHDT and CDR2 YNNKQL (reference sequence). The CDR3 sequence is CASSARDKNSDYTF. The DNA read from the CDR3 is TGTGCCAGCAGCGCCCGGGACAAGAACTCCGACTACACC.

For this clone: Genes here carry mouse names. With the read ending 1 residue before the CDR3 end, the germline J gene is used to fill in that end. This sequence joins TRBV16 and TRBJ2-1, with 9 bases identical to TRBD2. The CDR3 sequence is 14 residues long. Germline CDR1 SGHSA, CDR2 FRNQAP. The V gene end was trimmed by 1 base and the J gene end by 6 bases; junction bases not matched to a gene: 1. The CDR3 DNA, read in part, is TGTGCAAGCAGCTTAGTGGGGGGGCGTGCTGAGCAGTTC. It codes for CASSLVGGRAEQF. The whole CDR3 protein reads CASSLVGGRAEQFF.

In regard to this clone: All gene names here are mouse names. With the read ending 1 residue before the CDR3 end, the germline J gene is used to fill in that end. The rearrangement joins TRBV5 to TRBJ1-5; no firm D call. V was clipped by 0 bases and J by 0 bases, with 3 bases between them. This CDR3 is 14 amino acids long. CDR1 is LGHNA and CDR2 is YNLKQL in the germline V gene (reference sequence). The part of the CDR3 DNA that was read is TGTGCCAGCAGCCAAGATGATAACAACCAGGCTCCGCTT. It is translated as CASSQDDNNQAPL. The full CDR3 protein is CASSQDDNNQAPLF.

Remarks on this clone: Genes here carry mouse names. The read ends 1 residue shy of where the CDR3 ends; the end is completed using the germline J gene. The rearrangement links TRBV26 to TRBJ2-7, with D possibly being TRBD1 (6 bases). V was cut by 4 bases and J by 4 bases, with 11 bases left in between. Germline assignment: CDR1 KGHPV and CDR2 FQNQEV (reference sequence). This CDR3 has 13 residues. The chain's CDR3 is CASSPPGQYEQYF. The sequenced CDR3 bases are TGTGCCAGCAGTCCCCCGGGACAATATGAACAGTAC.

About this clone: Gene names follow the mouse nomenclature. This CDR3 is also generated by other DNA sequences in the sample. CDR3 DNA (partial): TGTGCCAGCAGTCCGACAGGGGGCGAAAACACCTTGTAC. This gives the protein CASSPTGGENTLY. In full, the CDR3 is CASSPTGGENTLYF. The chain joins TRBV26 to TRBJ2-4, with 10 bases matching TRBD1. The DNA ends 1 residue before the CDR3 does, and the rest of the CDR3 is filled in from the germline J gene. This CDR3 region has 14 residues. CDR1 is KGHPV and CDR2 is FQNQEV in the germline V gene (reference sequence). J was trimmed by 4 bases and V by 4 bases; bases with no gene match: 2.

Remarks on this clone: Gene names denote mouse genes. The CDR3 end is not reached by the read, which stops 1 residue before it; the germline J gene fills it in. This chain links TRBV26 with TRBJ2-1; 11 nucleotides match TRBD2. In germline, CDR1 is KGHPV, CDR2 FQNQEV (reference sequence). Germline trimming cut 4 bases from V and 7 bases from J; bases unmatched to any gene: 3. The CDR3 totals 14 residues. The CDR3: CASSHWGGEAEQFF. The CDR3 bases that were read are TGTGCCAGCAGTCACTGGGGGGGCGAGGCTGAGCAGTTC.

Worth noting for this clone: Gene names and germline match the mouse. The CDR3 is cut off 1 residue early in the read; its end comes from the germline J gene. The chain employs TRBV26 and TRBJ1-3; 7 nucleotides line up with TRBD1. V lost 2 bases to trimming and J lost 3 bases; unmatched junction nucleotides: 4. The V gene's germline CDR1 is KGHPV and CDR2 FQNQEV (reference sequence). The CDR3 covers 15 residues. The sequenced CDR3 bases are TGTGCCAGCAGTCTGGAGACAGGGATTGGAAATACGCTCTAT. Translation gives CASSLETGIGNTLY. The whole CDR3 protein is CASSLETGIGNTLYF.

Concerning this clone: Gene names refer to mouse genes. The read is 1 residue too short to cover the CDR3 end, so that end is filled in from the germline J gene. The chain links TRBV26 to TRBJ1-4; D perhaps matches TRBD1 (6 bases). The CDR3 covers 15 residues. V dropped 4 bases and J dropped 0 bases, with 9 bases sitting between them. Looked up from germline, CDR1 is KGHPV and CDR2 is FQNQEV (reference sequence). The CDR3: CASSRRTVSNERLFF. The CDR3 DNA, read in part, is TGTGCCAGCAGTCGAAGGACAGTTTCCAACGAAAGATTATTT.

This clone showed up just a few times. Genes and germline are mouse. From the germline J gene comes the end of the CDR3, since the read stops 1 residue before it. V and J are TRBV26 and TRBJ2-4, with D unclear. V shed 0 bases and J shed 2 bases, with 6 bases lying between them. There are 14 residues in the CDR3. Germline V CDR1 and CDR2: KGHPV, FQNQEV (reference sequence). The CDR3 protein is CASSLSANQNTLYF. The DNA read from the CDR3 is TGTGCCAGCAGTCTGTCAGCGAATCAAAACACCTTGTAC.

With respect to this clone: The genes are named according to mouse. The DNA ends 1 residue before the CDR3 does, and the rest of the CDR3 is filled in from the germline J gene. The chain links TRBV26 to TRBJ2-4; no clear D gene. CDR1 and CDR2 (germline): KGHPV, FQNQEV (reference sequence). The V and J ends lost 4 bases and 2 bases respectively, with 7 bases between them. This CDR3 is 13 amino acids long. CDR3 sequence: CASSPLYQNTLYF. The sequenced CDR3 bases are TGTGCCAGCAGTCCCCTGTATCAAAACACCTTGTAC.

This clone was seen a single time. Genes here carry mouse names. The observed sequence ends 1 residue before the CDR3 terminus, with the missing tail filled in from the germline J gene. This rearrangement joins TRBV26 to TRBJ1-1; perhaps TRBD1 as D (6 bases). Trimming stripped 0 bases from V and 0 bases from J, with 8 bases between. Germline-derived CDR1 and CDR2 are KGHPV and FQNQEV (reference sequence). The CDR3 contains 15 residues. The CDR3 loop reads CASSLSGQANTEVFF. CDR3 DNA (partial): TGTGCCAGCAGTCTGTCGGGACAAGCAAACACAGAAGTCTTC.

With respect to this clone: Mouse germline and gene names are used. The read terminates 1 residue before the CDR3 end, so the remaining end is supplied by the germline J gene. The chain has TRBV31 and TRBJ1-6; D is ambiguous. TRBJ1-6 is an ORF, with its function uncertain. The V end lost 0 bases, the J end lost 0 bases, and 6 bases lay between the germline ends. CDR3 length: 15 amino acids. Germline lookup yields CDR1 GKSSPN and CDR2 SITVG. The sequenced CDR3 bases are TGTGCCTGGAGTCTAGGATATTCCTATAATTCGCCCCTCTAC. It translates to CAWSLGYSYNSPLY. The CDR3 as a whole reads CAWSLGYSYNSPLYF.